This T cell receptor (beta chain) was profiled in a study of shared clonotypes between healthy human individuals. The V gene lost 10 bases and the J gene lost 1 base, with 17 bases spanning the gap. This CDR3 region has 14 residues. The V gene's germline CDR1 is MNHEY and CDR2 SVGAGI. Selected positively for CCR7 and CD45RO-negative, naive CD8 cells excluded terminally differentiated effector memory CD45RA+ cells. Adult donors, all healthy and HIV-negative, had no recent acute infections or vaccinations. Splitting of each subset's genomic DNA was done evenly across several immunoSEQ plates. Profiled with immunoSEQ multiplex PCR; TCRdb holds only in-frame clones, not every one. The sample lists roughly 650,000 clones; around 96% were seen once. Findings and caveats of the study: In a handful of donors, 4.5% to 5.5% of naive CD4 clonotypes appeared in common. When compared with the clonotypes that were shared by all four sorted-subset donors, the non-shared clonotypes turned out to have lower generation probabilities.

Points on this clone: Its specificity is not known.

Sequenced material: naive CD8+ T cells sorted from blood. The TCR was taken from a woman aged 30 to 39 in good health. This chain links TRBV6-5 with TRBJ2-7; perhaps TRBD1 as D (6 bases). Here the CDR3 DNA reads TGTGCCACCTCGGCCCGGGGACATTCCTACGAGCAGTACTTC. Encoded protein: CATSARGHSYEQYF.